This T cell receptor (beta chain) was found in a study of immune cell composition in non-small cell lung cancer. About the research overall: Lung adenocarcinoma or squamous carcinoma made up most tumours.

DNA was extracted from unsorted cell suspensions stored frozen. Trimming cost V 6 bases and J 2 bases, with 10 bases left between them. Germline loops: CDR1 SGHTA, CDR2 FQGNSA. This CDR3 has 14 amino acids. On this clone itself: The target antigen is unknown.

Data came from immunoSEQ multiplex PCR; TCRdb stores just in-frame clones and leaves some out. The sample records 14,000 to 15,000 clones, under 75% being singletons. Notes on the study in general: Approximately 79% of squamous and around 35% of adenocarcinoma cases had tumour-associated clones >0.5%. Dominant in vivo tumour-associated clones were not shown to share tumour-reactive sequences.

The chain joins TRBV7-2 to TRBJ1-4, with D possibly being TRBD1 (5 bases). This receptor was identified in a human donor with non-small cell lung cancer. Sequenced sample: lung tumor tissue. The CDR3: CASRGRGTNEKLFF. As DNA, the CDR3 is TGTGCCAGCAGGGGGCGGGGGACTAATGAAAAACTGTTTTTT.